The rows below give T cell receptor beta chains drawn from one sample of a study of T cell responses to AZD1222 COVID-19 vaccine. Clones were read by immunoSEQ multiplex PCR, and TCRdb kept only the in-frame ones, dropping some. Seen here are 90,000 to 120,000 clones, around 90% observed once, and the top ten hold around 4.5%. This specimen was peripheral blood, taken on day 0 of AZD1222 vaccination. These receptors originate from an adult in good health. The CDR3 runs from the conserved cysteine through the conserved F or W. D genes are given only for firm matches. Clone size is stated in some rows and not others, as once, few, many or a class when expanded.

j_call clone_size d_call v_call cdr3_aa cdr3_nt
TRBJ2-1 - - TRBV14 CASSGSSYNEQFF TGTGCCAGCAGCGGGAGCTCCTACAATGAGCAGTTCTTC
TRBJ2-7 - TRBD1 TRBV28 CASRIPRQGEEGYEQYF TGTGCCAGCAGAATTCCGAGACAGGGGGAGGAGGGGTACGAGCAGTACTTC
TRBJ1-2 - - TRBV6-5 CASSLEPGDHYTF TGTGCCAGCAGTTTAGAACCAGGGGACCACTACACCTTC
TRBJ1-2 - TRBD1 TRBV18 CASSHNTRSQGDGGYTF TGTGCCAGCTCACATAATACCCGAAGCCAGGGGGATGGAGGCTACACCTTC
TRBJ1-2 few - TRBV19 CASSMPGNYGYTF TGTGCCAGTAGTATGCCAGGGAACTATGGCTACACCTTC
TRBJ2-3 - TRBD2 TRBV7-2 CASSFTSGPTNGQYF TGTGCCAGCAGCTTCACTAGCGGGCCAACCAACGGGCAGTATTTT
TRBJ1-1 once - TRBV29-1 CSVAVGAHAFF TGCAGCGTTGCTGTAGGGGCGCACGCTTTCTTT
TRBJ1-2 - - TRBV4-1 CASSQTGTNYGYTF TGCGCCAGCAGCCAAACAGGGACTAACTATGGCTACACCTTC
TRBJ2-1 - - TRBV14 CASSQVTEIPLYNEQFF TGTGCCAGCAGCCAAGTTACGGAAATCCCCCTATACAATGAGCAGTTCTTC
TRBJ1-2 - - TRBV2 CASGSFLANYGYTF TGTGCCAGCGGCTCCTTCTTAGCTAACTATGGCTACACCTTC